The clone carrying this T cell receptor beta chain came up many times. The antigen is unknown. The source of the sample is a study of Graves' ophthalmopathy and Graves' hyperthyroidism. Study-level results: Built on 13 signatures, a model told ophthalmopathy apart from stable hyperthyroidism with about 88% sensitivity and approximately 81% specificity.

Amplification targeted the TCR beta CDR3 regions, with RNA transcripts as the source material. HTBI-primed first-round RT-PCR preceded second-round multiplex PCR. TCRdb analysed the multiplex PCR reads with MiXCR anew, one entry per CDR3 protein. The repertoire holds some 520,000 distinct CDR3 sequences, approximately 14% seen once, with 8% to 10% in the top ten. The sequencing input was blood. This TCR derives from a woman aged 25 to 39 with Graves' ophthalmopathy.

This chain's CDR3 is CASSLLGRTDQPQHF. The CDR3 nucleotides read TGTGCCAGCAGTTTACTCGGACGGACAGATCAGCCCCAGCATTTT. This chain connects TRBV12-3 or TRBV12-4 to TRBJ1-5, with a weak D call TRBD1 (6 bases). The CDR3 spans 15 residues. The V end lost 2 bases, the J end lost 5 bases, and 13 bases lay between the germline ends.